Given below is one T cell receptor (beta chain) in context. Antigen specificity is unknown. The data stem from a study of shared clonotypes between healthy human individuals. Study observations and caveats: Lower generation probabilities were found for non-shared clonotypes than for those shared by all four donors. Sample collection involved blood only; tissue repertoires are likely different.

This CDR3 spans 17 amino acids. V lost 5 bases, J lost 3 bases, and 19 bases lay in between. Germline assignment: CDR1 SSHAT and CDR2 FNYEAQ (reference sequence). Per the authors' pipeline: There were no quality scores in the junction-only immunoSEQ sequences, so filtering differed. The data were produced by immunoSEQ multiplex PCR, yet TCRdb's version contains in-frame clones alone and is incomplete. D and trimming come from the DNA, and the V and J calls and clone size come from that table. The top ten clones hold 0.39% of a sample with 2 million to 2.5 million clones, 85% to 95% of them seen once.

The clonotype comes from a man aged 18 to 29 in good health. Some clones in this sample may be carry-over from other donors' samples. J is TRBJ2-2 and V is TRBV7-7; D perhaps matches TRBD2 (6 bases). The sequencing sample was made of naive CD4+ T cells from PBMCs. The subset is: CD45RA+ positively selected. The DNA for the CDR3 is TGTGCCAGCAGCGGACGGGACCCGGGAGATGACACCGGGGAGCTGTTTTTT. This encodes CASSGRDPGDDTGELFF.